This is a list of T cell receptor beta chains from one sample in a study of beta chain features in type 1 diabetes. Some clones are missing from TCRdb's copy, which holds only in-frame ones; the method was immunoSEQ multiplex PCR. The table includes 900,000 or so clones, about a sixth detected once. Sequencing used naive CD4+ T cells from blood. The receptors shown here come from a woman between 18 and 30 years old in good health. Each CDR3 is given with its conserved first and last residue.

>TRBJ2-1|TRBV10-3
CAISGLAGVWNEQFF
>TRBJ2-1|TRBV7-3
CASSLIGSSAYNEQFF
>TRBJ2-3|TRBV5-6
CASSLVGTQYF
>TRBJ2-1|TRBV25-1
CASSELGGRTYNEQFF
>TRBJ2-7|TRBV29-1
CSVKTGHYEQYF
>TRBJ2-4|TRBV6-6
CASSTQIGGDIQYF
>TRBJ2-5|TRBV28
CASSLSMGSETQYF
>TRBJ1-5|TRBV7-2
CASSSPGTGNQPQHF
>TRBJ1-2|TRBV6-6
CASSRQGYYGYTF
>TRBJ2-4|TRBV19
CASKTSGTRGKNIQYF
>TRBJ1-2|TRBV4-1
CASSQAAGNYGYTF
>TRBJ1-2|TRBV18
CASSPSGRDYGYTF
>TRBJ2-7|TRBV10-3
CAIGRLAGGLYEQYF
>TRBJ1-4|TRBV7-9
CASSFQPGQTNEKLFF
>TRBJ2-7|TRBV7-2
CASSLEGTAYEQYF
>TRBJ2-1|TRBV9
CASSVDGTSFNEQFF
>TRBJ1-2|TRBV4-2
CASSHAPGLNYGYTF
>TRBJ1-2|TRBV4-3
CASSQDLGSYYGYTF
>TRBJ1-1|TRBV11-2
CASRSGDRGGHTEAFF
>TRBJ2-7|TRBV10-1
CASSGMDTYPSYEQYF
>TRBJ2-5|TRBV2
CASRDSSGRARETQYF
>TRBJ2-7|TRBV4-3
CASSQDLTSGYSYEQYF
>TRBJ2-2|TRBV27
CASSLWTGELFF
>TRBJ2-4|TRBV11-1
CASSSGTRDGKNIQYF
>TRBJ1-2|TRBV5-6
CASSLFARDREGYGYTF
>TRBJ2-7|TRBV5-1
CASSSGTGGGWYEQYF
>TRBJ2-5|TRBV7-2
CASSPVEETQYF
>TRBJ1-1|TRBV7-9
CASSLINGEAFF